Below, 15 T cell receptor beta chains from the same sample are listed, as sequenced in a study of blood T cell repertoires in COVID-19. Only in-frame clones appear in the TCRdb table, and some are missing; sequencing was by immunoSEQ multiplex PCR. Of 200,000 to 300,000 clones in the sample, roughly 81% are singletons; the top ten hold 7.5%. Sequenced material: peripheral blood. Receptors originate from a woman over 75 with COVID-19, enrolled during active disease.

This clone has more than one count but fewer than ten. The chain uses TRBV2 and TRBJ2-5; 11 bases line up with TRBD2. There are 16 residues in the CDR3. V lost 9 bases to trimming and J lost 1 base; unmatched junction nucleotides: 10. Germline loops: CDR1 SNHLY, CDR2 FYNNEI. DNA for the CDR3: TGTGCCAGTTGGGCCATGACTAGCGGGGTCCAAGAGACCCAGTACTTC. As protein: CASWAMTSGVQETQYF.

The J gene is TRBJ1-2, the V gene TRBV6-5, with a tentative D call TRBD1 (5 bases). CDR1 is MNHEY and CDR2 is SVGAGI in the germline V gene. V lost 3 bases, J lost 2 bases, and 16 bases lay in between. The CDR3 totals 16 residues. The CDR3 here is CASSYGQGSSNYGYTF. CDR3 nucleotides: TGTGCCAGCAGTTATGGGCAGGGTTCGAGCAACTATGGCTACACCTTC.

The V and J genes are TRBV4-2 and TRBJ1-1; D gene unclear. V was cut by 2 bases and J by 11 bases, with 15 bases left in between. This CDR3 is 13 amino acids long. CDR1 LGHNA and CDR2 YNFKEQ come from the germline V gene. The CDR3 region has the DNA TGTGCCAGCAGCCAAAACGTCCAATCGGAGGCTTTCTTT. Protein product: CASSQNVQSEAFF.

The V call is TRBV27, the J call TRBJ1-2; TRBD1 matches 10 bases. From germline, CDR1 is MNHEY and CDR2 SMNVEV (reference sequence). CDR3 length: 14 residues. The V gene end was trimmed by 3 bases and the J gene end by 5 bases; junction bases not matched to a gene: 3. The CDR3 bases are TGTGCCAGCAGTTTCAGGGACAGGGGTTATGGCTACACCTTC. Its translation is CASSFRDRGYGYTF.

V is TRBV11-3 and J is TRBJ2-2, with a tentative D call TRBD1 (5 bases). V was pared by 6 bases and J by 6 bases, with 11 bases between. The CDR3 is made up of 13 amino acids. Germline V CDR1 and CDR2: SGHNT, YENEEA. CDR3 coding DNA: TGTGCCAGCAGTCTCAGGGTTCCCGGGGAGCTGTTTTTT. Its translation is CASSLRVPGELFF.

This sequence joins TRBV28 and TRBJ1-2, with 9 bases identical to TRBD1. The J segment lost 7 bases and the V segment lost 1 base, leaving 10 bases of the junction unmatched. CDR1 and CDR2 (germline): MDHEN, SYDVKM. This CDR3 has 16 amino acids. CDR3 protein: CASSLSGTGKSGGYTF. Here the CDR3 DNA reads TGTGCCAGCAGTTTATCAGGGACAGGGAAGAGTGGTGGCTACACCTTC.

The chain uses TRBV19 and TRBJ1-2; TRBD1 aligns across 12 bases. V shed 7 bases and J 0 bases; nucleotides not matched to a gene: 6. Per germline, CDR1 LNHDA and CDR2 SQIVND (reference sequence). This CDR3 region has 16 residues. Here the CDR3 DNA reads TGTGCCAGTACTTGGGACAGGGGGCCCGCTAACTATGGCTACACCTTC. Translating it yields CASTWDRGPANYGYTF.

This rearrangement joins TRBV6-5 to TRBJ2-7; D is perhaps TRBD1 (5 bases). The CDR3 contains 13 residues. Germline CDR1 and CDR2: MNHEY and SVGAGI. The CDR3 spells CASKGRLYNEQYF. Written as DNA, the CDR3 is TGTGCTTCGAAGGGGCGCCTATATAACGAGCAGTACTTC.

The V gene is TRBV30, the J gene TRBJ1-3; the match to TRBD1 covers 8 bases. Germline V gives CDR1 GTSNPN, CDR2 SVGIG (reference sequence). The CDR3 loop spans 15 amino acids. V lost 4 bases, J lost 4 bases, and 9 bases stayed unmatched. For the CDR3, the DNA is TGTGCCTGGAAACCCAGGGGGCTGGGAGGAAACACCATATATTTT. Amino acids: CAWKPRGLGGNTIYF.

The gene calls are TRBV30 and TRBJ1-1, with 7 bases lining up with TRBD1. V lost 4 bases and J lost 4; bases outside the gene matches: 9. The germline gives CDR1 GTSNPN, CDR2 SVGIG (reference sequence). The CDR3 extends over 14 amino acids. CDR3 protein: CAWIYRGGSTEAFF. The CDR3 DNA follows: TGTGCCTGGATCTACAGGGGCGGTTCCACTGAAGCTTTCTTT.

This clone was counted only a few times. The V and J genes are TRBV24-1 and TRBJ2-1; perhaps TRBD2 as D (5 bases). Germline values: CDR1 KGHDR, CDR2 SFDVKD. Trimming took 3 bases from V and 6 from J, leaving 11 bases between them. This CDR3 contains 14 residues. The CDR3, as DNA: TGTGCCACCAGTGATAAGAGACTAATCAATGAGCAGTTCTTC. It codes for CATSDKRLINEQFF.

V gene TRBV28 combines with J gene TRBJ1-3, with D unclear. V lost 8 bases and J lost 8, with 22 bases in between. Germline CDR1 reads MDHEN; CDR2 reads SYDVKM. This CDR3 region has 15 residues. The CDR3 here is CASVPPGSRGYTIYF. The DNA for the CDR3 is TGTGCCAGCGTCCCCCCGGGAAGTCGCGGGTACACCATATATTTT.

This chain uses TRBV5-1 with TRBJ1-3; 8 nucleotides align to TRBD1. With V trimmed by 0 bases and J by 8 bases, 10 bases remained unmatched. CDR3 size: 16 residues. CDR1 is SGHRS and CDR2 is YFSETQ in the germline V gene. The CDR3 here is CASSLVHGQGEDTIYF. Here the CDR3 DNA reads TGCGCCAGCAGCTTGGTACATGGACAGGGCGAGGACACCATATATTTT.

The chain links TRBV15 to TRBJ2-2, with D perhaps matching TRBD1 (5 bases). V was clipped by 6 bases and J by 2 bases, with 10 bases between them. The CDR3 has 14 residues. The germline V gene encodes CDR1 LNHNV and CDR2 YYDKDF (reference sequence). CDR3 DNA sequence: TGTGCCACCAGACAGGTCTCTAACACCGGGGAGCTGTTTTTT. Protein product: CATRQVSNTGELFF.

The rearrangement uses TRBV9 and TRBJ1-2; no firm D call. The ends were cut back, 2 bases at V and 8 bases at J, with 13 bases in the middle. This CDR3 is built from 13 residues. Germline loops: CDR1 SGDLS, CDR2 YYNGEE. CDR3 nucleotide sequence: TGTGCCAGCAGCGTGGGTGATGTGAGGGGCTACACCTTC. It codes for CASSVGDVRGYTF.